The clone carrying this TCR beta chain was seen a few times. No antigen is known for it. TCRdb redid the calling of the RT-PCR reads with MiXCR, one entry per CDR3 protein. The repertoire holds around 490,000 distinct CDR3 sequences, 7.5% to 8.5% seen once, with approximately 12% in the top ten. The CDR3 runs to 16 residues. CDR1 MNHEY and CDR2 SVGAGI come from the germline V gene. V was clipped by 7 bases and J by 5 bases; unmatched bases: 10. This sample was included in a study of response to subunit inactivated influenza vaccine. Findings of the study overall: The authors proposed limited new T cell recruitment per seasonal influenza vaccination.

This TCR derives from a man between 50 and 70 years old who received an inactivated influenza vaccine. The J gene is TRBJ2-2, the V gene TRBV6-5; 10 bases align to TRBD2. Sequenced here: PBMCs from blood, sampled around 2 years after vaccination. CDR3 amino acids: CASNSAGGPRTGELFF. As DNA, the CDR3 is TGTGCCAGCAATTCAGCGGGAGGGCCTCGGACCGGGGAGCTGTTTTTT.